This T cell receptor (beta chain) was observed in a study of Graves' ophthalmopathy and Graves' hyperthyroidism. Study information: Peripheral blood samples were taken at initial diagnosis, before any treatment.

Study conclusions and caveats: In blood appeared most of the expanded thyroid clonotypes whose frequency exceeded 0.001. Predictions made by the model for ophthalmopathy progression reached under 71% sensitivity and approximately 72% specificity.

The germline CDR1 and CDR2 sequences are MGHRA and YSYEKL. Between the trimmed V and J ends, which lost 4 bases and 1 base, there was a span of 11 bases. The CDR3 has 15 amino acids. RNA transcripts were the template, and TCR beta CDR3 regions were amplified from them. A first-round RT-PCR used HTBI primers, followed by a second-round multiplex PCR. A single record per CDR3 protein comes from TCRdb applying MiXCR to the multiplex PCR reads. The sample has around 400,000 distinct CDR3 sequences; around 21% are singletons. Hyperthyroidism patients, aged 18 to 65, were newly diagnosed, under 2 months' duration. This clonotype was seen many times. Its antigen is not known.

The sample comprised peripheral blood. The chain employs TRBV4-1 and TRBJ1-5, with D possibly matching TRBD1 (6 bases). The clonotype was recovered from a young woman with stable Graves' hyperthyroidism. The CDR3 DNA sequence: TGCGCCAGCAGCCCTAGCCAGGGGAGCAATCAGCCCCAGCATTTT. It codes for CASSPSQGSNQPQHF.